Below are 23 T cell receptor beta chains sequenced from a single sample in a study of blood T cell repertoires in COVID-19. Libraries were prepared by immunoSEQ multiplex PCR; TCRdb keeps only in-frame clonotypes and omits some of them. The repertoire holds fewer than 300,000 clones, 88% seen once, with roughly 0.8% in the top ten. The sequenced sample consisted of peripheral blood. The receptors stem from a woman between 25 and 40 years old with acute or convalescent COVID-19.

The V call is TRBV20-1, the J call TRBJ1-4, with TRBD1 as a possible D gene (6 bases). The CDR3 spans 15 residues. From germline, CDR1 is DFQATT and CDR2 SNEGSKA (reference sequence). The V and J ends lost 3 bases and 5 bases respectively, with 16 bases between them. CDR3 in amino acids: CSASRGAGNNEKLFF. The CDR3 DNA sequence: TGCAGTGCTAGTCGGGGGGCGGGAAACAATGAAAAACTGTTTTTT.

CDR3 nucleotide sequence: TGTGCCAGCAGCTTAGGTACTCTAGCGGGAGACACCGGGGAGCTGTTTTTT. Its translation is CASSLGTLAGDTGELFF. This sequence joins TRBV7-9 and TRBJ2-2, with TRBD2 identical over 10 bases. This CDR3 comprises 17 residues. Trimming removed 1 base from V and 3 bases from J; junction bases left unmatched: 5. Germline V CDR1 and CDR2: SEHNR, FQNEAQ (reference sequence).

The rearrangement uses TRBV5-1 and TRBJ2-3; TRBD2 matches at 9 bases. Trimming took 4 bases from V and 0 from J; bases not matched to a gene: 18. Germline lookup yields CDR1 SGHRS and CDR2 YFSETQ. The CDR3 runs 20 residues. The DNA of the CDR3 is TGCGCCAGCAGCGCACGACAGGGACCGCTAGCGGGACCCAGCACAGATACGCAGTATTTT. Encoded protein: CASSARQGPLAGPSTDTQYF.

V gene TRBV6-1 combines with J gene TRBJ1-6; D is unresolved. This CDR3 region has 18 residues. Germline V gives CDR1 MNHNS, CDR2 SASEGT. Between the trimmed V and J ends, which lost 0 bases and 7 bases, there was a span of 19 bases. The CDR3 region has the DNA TGTGCCAGCAGTGAAGCGCTTCCGGGTGTCCACGGCAATTCACCCCTCCACTTT. Translation gives CASSEALPGVHGNSPLHF.

On this clone itself: Other DNA sequences in this specimen translate into the identical CDR3. The rearrangement links TRBV14 to TRBJ2-7; no reliable D call. This CDR3 has 11 residues. The V and J ends lost 1 base and 4 bases respectively, with 2 bases between them. Looked up from germline, CDR1 is SGHDN and CDR2 is FVKESK. This CDR3 is CASSQAYEQYF. The CDR3 bases are TGTGCCAGCAGCCAAGCATACGAGCAGTACTTC.

The chain combines TRBV3-1 (or the pseudogene TRBV3-2) with TRBJ1-3; D uncertain. The CDR3 runs to 15 residues. The V gene's germline CDR1 is LGHDT and CDR2 YNNKEL (reference sequence). Trimming removed 1 base from V and 1 base from J, with 8 bases in between. The CDR3 DNA reads as TGTGCCAGCAGCCAAGTTGTCAGTTCTGGAAACACCATATATTTT. It codes for CASSQVVSSGNTIYF.

This clone was counted only a few times. The chain has TRBV9 and TRBJ1-2; D might be TRBD1 (6 bases). Germline CDR1 reads SGDLS; CDR2 reads YYNGEE. This CDR3 is 13 amino acids long. The V end lost 3 bases, the J end lost 8 bases, and 14 bases lay between the germline ends. The CDR3 DNA reads TGTGCCAGCAGCGCTTCAGGGGCAGGCGGCTACACCTTC. The encoded protein is CASSASGAGGYTF. Complete variable domain (other parts from reference TRBV9 and TRBJ1-2): DSGVTQTPKHLITATGQRVTLRCSPRSGDLSVYWYQQSLDQGLQFLIQYYNGEERAKGNILERFSAQQFPDLHSELNLSSLELGDSALYFCASSASGAGGYTFGSGTRLTVV.

The sample holds one count of this clone. The gene calls are TRBV25-1 and TRBJ2-7; a possible D gene is TRBD1 (5 bases). The CDR3 contains 15 residues. V was clipped by 3 bases and J by 2 bases, with 14 bases between them. Per the germline V gene, CDR1 is MGHDK and CDR2 is SYGVNS. CDR3 region: CASSDFKGKAYEQYF. The CDR3 DNA reads as TGTGCCAGCAGTGACTTTAAGGGGAAGGCCTACGAGCAGTACTTC.

The gene calls are TRBV2 and TRBJ1-5; no definite D call. The CDR3 runs 13 residues. The V end was cut by 1 base, the J end by 7 bases, with 8 bases between. Germline V gives CDR1 SNHLY, CDR2 FYNNEI. CDR3 loop: CASSEDSLQPQHF. CDR3 DNA: TGTGCCAGCAGTGAAGACAGCTTACAGCCCCAGCATTTT.

This clone is a singleton in its sample. J is TRBJ2-1 and V is TRBV11-2, with D tentatively TRBD1 (6 bases). Germline lookup yields CDR1 SGHAT and CDR2 FQNNGV. V was trimmed by 5 bases and J by 5 bases, leaving 19 bases between them. This CDR3 has 16 residues. The CDR3 here is CASSPVLGAGDNEQFF. The CDR3, as DNA: TGTGCCAGCAGCCCAGTTTTGGGGGCAGGGGACAATGAGCAGTTCTTC.

The chain couples TRBV30 to TRBJ1-1; D not certain. Trimming stripped 0 bases from V and 2 bases from J, with 13 bases between. The CDR3 extends over 15 amino acids. Germline CDR1 is GTSNPN and CDR2 is SVGIG (reference sequence). CDR3 protein: CAWSVKRTVNTEAFF. Written as DNA, the CDR3 is TGTGCCTGGAGTGTAAAACGAACAGTCAACACTGAAGCTTTCTTT.

V and J are TRBV30 and TRBJ1-6; the D gene is possibly TRBD1 (6 bases). The CDR3 loop spans 13 amino acids. Germline V gene sequence: CDR1 GTSNPN, CDR2 SVGIG (reference sequence). Between the trimmed V and J ends, which lost 8 bases and 7 bases, there was a span of 15 bases. CDR3 residues: CARGAGENSPLHF. The CDR3 nucleotides read TGTGCCCGGGGGGCTGGGGAGAATTCACCCCTCCACTTT.

In nucleotides, the CDR3 is TGTGCCAGCAGCTTGGAGCGGGAGATTATCCATGAGCAGTTCTTC. It translates to CASSLEREIIHEQFF. This chain uses TRBV13 with TRBJ2-1, with TRBD2 identical over 8 bases. V trimming: 3 bases; J trimming: 8 bases; junction bases outside the gene matches: 9. Per the germline V gene, CDR1 is PRHDT and CDR2 is FYEKMQ (reference sequence). CDR3 length: 15 residues. Variable domain in full (rest from reference TRBV13 and TRBJ2-1): AAGVIQSPRHLIKEKRETATLKCYPIPRHDTVYWYQQGPGQDPQFLISFYEKMQSDKGSIPDRFSAQQFSDYHSELNMSSLELGDSALYFCASSLEREIIHEQFFGPGTRLTVL.

The V gene is TRBV6-4, the J gene TRBJ2-6; 8 positions agree with TRBD1. CDR3 length equals 19 residues. J lost 2 bases, V lost 0 bases, and 9 bases had no gene match. Per the germline V gene, CDR1 is MRHNA and CDR2 is SNTAGT. As DNA, the CDR3 is TGTGCCAGCAGTGACTCGAGTCGGGACAGGCTCCCTGGGGCCAACGTCCTGACTTTC. It translates to CASSDSSRDRLPGANVLTF.

V is TRBV6-6 and J is TRBJ2-1; D is undetermined. Germline lookup yields CDR1 MNHNY and CDR2 SVGAGI (reference sequence). There are 11 residues in the CDR3. Trimming took off 8 bases at V and 11 bases at J, with 13 bases between the two ends. The CDR3, as DNA: TGTGCCAGCCGAATGAGCGTACAGCAGTTCTTC. Its protein product is CASRMSVQQFF.

V usage is TRBV27 and J usage is TRBJ2-2, with 7 bases lining up with TRBD1. CDR3 length: 16 residues. Germline V gives CDR1 MNHEY, CDR2 SMNVEV (reference sequence). Trimming at V came to 5 bases and at J to 1 base, leaving 7 bases not matched to a gene. CDR3 DNA sequence: TGTGCCAGCAGTCCCCAGACAGGGATGAACACCGGGGAGCTGTTTTTT. Translation gives CASSPQTGMNTGELFF.

This chain connects TRBV11-3 to TRBJ1-6, with 9 bases matching TRBD1. V trimming: 5 bases; J trimming: 10 bases; junction bases outside the gene matches: 6. This CDR3 has 14 residues. CDR1 SGHNT and CDR2 YENEEA come from the germline V gene. The CDR3 here is CASSPGQGFSPLHF. The CDR3 nucleotides are TGTGCCAGCAGCCCGGGACAGGGCTTCTCACCCCTCCACTTT. The variable domain in full, with the rest retrieved from reference TRBV11-3 and TRBJ1-6, is EAGVVQSPRYKIIEKKQPVAFWCNPISGHNTLYWYLQNLGQGPELLIRYENEEAVDDSQLPKDRFSAERLKGVDSTLKIQPAELGDSAVYLCASSPGQGFSPLHFGNGTRLTVT.

The chain recombines TRBV7-3 with TRBJ2-1; D may be TRBD1 (6 bases). Germline V gene data show CDR1 as SGHTA and CDR2 as FQGTGA. V was trimmed by 6 bases and J by 5 bases, leaving 11 bases between them. The CDR3 has 13 residues. CDR3 protein: CASRSQGHNEQFF. In nucleotides, the CDR3 is TGTGCCAGCAGGTCACAGGGACACAATGAGCAGTTCTTC.

V and J are TRBV3-1 (or the pseudogene TRBV3-2) and TRBJ1-4, with unresolved D. The CDR3 totals 11 residues. V was clipped by 1 base and J by 14 bases, with 8 bases between them. Germline lookup yields CDR1 LGHDT and CDR2 YNNKEL (reference sequence). DNA for the CDR3: TGTGCCAGCAGCCAAGGAGGAGGGCTGTTTTTT. This translates into CASSQGGGLFF.

This clone was observed a single time. The rearrangement joins TRBV5-5 to TRBJ2-3, with 9 bases matching TRBD2. Germline loops: CDR1 SGHKS, CDR2 YYEKEE (reference sequence). V shed 4 bases, J shed 4 bases, and the junction held 4 bases outside the gene matches. The CDR3 covers 14 residues. DNA of the CDR3: TGTGCCAGCAGCCGGACTAGCGTCGCAGATACGCAGTATTTT. Translated, it gives CASSRTSVADTQYF. Together with reference TRBV5-5 and TRBJ2-3, the CDR3 gives the full variable domain: DAGVTQSPTHLIKTRGQQVTLRCSPISGHKSVSWYQQVLGQGPQFIFQYYEKEERGRGNFPDRFSARQFPNYSSELNVNALLLGDSALYLCASSRTSVADTQYFGPGTRLTVL.

This chain connects TRBV10-2 to TRBJ2-1, with a weak D call TRBD2 (6 bases). Germline loops: CDR1 WSHSY, CDR2 SAAADI. V lost 6 bases to trimming and J lost 9 bases, with 21 bases between them. The CDR3 runs to 15 residues. CDR3 in amino acids: CASSVWRDQGGEQFF. CDR3 sequence (DNA): TGCGCCAGCAGCGTGTGGCGGGATCAGGGTGGTGAGCAGTTCTTC.

The chain has TRBV11-3 and TRBJ2-7; 8 positions agree with TRBD2. V was pared by 5 bases and J by 1 base, with 7 bases of the junction left unmatched. The length of the CDR3 is 15 residues. The germline V gene encodes CDR1 SGHNT and CDR2 YENEEA. For the CDR3, the DNA is TGTGCCAGCAGCCTTACCGGGACTAGTTCCTACGAGCAGTACTTC. Residues: CASSLTGTSSYEQYF.

The table lists this clone with a count of one. This chain links TRBV19 with TRBJ1-4, with 7 bases lining up with TRBD1. The CDR3 is made up of 15 amino acids. The germline gives CDR1 LNHDA, CDR2 SQIVND (reference sequence). J lost 5 bases, V lost 6 bases, and 9 bases had no gene match. DNA of the CDR3: TGTGCCAGTAGCGGAGCCGGGACAGTGAATGAAAAACTGTTTTTT. Translated, it gives CASSGAGTVNEKLFF.